The rows below give T cell receptor beta chains drawn from one sample of a study of long-term antiretroviral therapy in people with HIV. The protocol was immunoSEQ multiplex PCR, while the TCRdb copy is restricted to in-frame clones and leaves out a portion. Found here are 25,000 to 35,000 clones, around 90% of them singletons; the top ten hold roughly 3.9%. Material: unsorted PBMCs, obtained 1.8 years after starting antiretroviral therapy. These receptors all stem from a young woman with HIV. Both conserved end residues are part of each CDR3. A D gene is named only where the DNA matches it firmly. Only part of the rows carry a size: once, few, many, or a class if the clone is expanded.

>TRBJ1-2|.|.|TRBV9
CASSVGPVNYGYTF
TGTGCCAGCAGCGTAGGACCCGTAAACTATGGCTACACCTTC
>TRBJ2-7|.|TRBD1|TRBV28
CASSPPTGAYRYEQYF
TGTGCCAGCAGCCCACCCACAGGGGCGTATAGGTACGAGCAGTACTTC
>TRBJ2-3|.|TRBD2|TRBV10-3
CAIRLAGGPEVDTQYF
TGTGCCATCAGGCTAGCGGGAGGCCCGGAAGTAGATACGCAGTATTTT
>TRBJ2-2|.|TRBD2|TRBV4-2
CASRLASGTNTGELFF
TGTGCCAGCAGGTTAGCTAGCGGAACGAACACCGGGGAGCTGTTTTTT
>TRBJ2-2|.|TRBD1|TRBV7-9
CASSSQGGTANTGELFF
TGTGCCAGCAGCTCGCAGGGTGGGACAGCGAACACCGGGGAGCTGTTTTTT
>TRBJ1-5|.|.|TRBV4-1
CASSQEAHGGQPQHF
TGCGCCAGCAGCCAAGAAGCCCATGGTGGGCAGCCCCAGCATTTT
>TRBJ2-1|.|.|TRBV5-1
CASSEPLAYRNNEQFF
TGCGCCAGCAGCGAGCCCCTAGCGTACAGGAACAATGAGCAGTTCTTC
>TRBJ2-5|once|.|TRBV27
CASSPRDGKETQYF
TGTGCCAGCAGTCCGAGGGACGGGAAAGAGACCCAGTACTTC
>TRBJ1-5|.|.|TRBV6-4
CASSGLSGNRDSNQPQHF
TGTGCCAGCAGTGGTTTATCGGGTAACAGAGATAGCAATCAGCCCCAGCATTTT
>TRBJ2-3|.|.|TRBV27
CASSFQDTQYF
TGTGCCAGCAGTTTCCAGGATACGCAGTATTTT
>TRBJ2-7|.|.|TRBV14
CASSPRILHEQYF
TGTGCCAGCAGCCCTAGAATATTGCACGAGCAGTACTTC
>TRBJ2-1|once|.|TRBV19
CASSISARSDNEQFF
TGTGCCAGTAGTATATCCGCACGGTCTGACAATGAGCAGTTCTTC
>TRBJ2-1|.|TRBD2|TRBV2
CASRTSGRAGLDEQFF
TGTGCCAGCAGAACTAGCGGGAGGGCGGGGTTGGATGAGCAGTTCTTC
>TRBJ2-5|.|TRBD1|TRBV5-6
CASSLGTGPPQETQYF
TGTGCCAGCAGCCTGGGGACAGGCCCCCCGCAAGAGACCCAGTACTTC
>TRBJ2-1|.|TRBD1|TRBV16
CASSKSGQGYNYNEQFF
TGTGCCAGCAGCAAATCGGGACAGGGGTATAACTACAATGAGCAGTTCTTC
>TRBJ2-7|.|.|TRBV2
CAAGGTKYEQYF
TGTGCCGCTGGGGGGACAAAATACGAGCAGTACTTC
>TRBJ2-1|.|TRBD1|TRBV9
CASSVAGTVNEQFF
TGTGCCAGCAGCGTAGCTGGGACAGTAAATGAGCAGTTCTTC
>TRBJ1-2|.|.|TRBV6-1
CASSVGQGNYGYTF
.
>TRBJ2-1|.|TRBD1|TRBV6-5
CASRLRQGGLDEQFF
TGTGCCAGCAGACTTAGACAGGGGGGCCTGGATGAGCAGTTCTTC
>TRBJ1-2|.|.|TRBV18
CASSREWDNYGYTF
TGTGCCAGCTCACGCGAATGGGATAACTATGGCTACACCTTC
>TRBJ1-5|.|TRBD1|TRBV28
CATYRGNQPQHF
TGTGCCACCTACAGGGGAAATCAGCCCCAGCATTTT
>TRBJ2-5|.|.|TRBV20-1
CSARYGGTQYF
TGCAGTGCTAGATATGGTGGGACCCAGTACTTC
>TRBJ1-5|.|.|TRBV29-1
CSVVVALRCNQPQHF
TGCAGCGTTGTAGTGGCACTAAGGTGCAATCAGCCCCAGCATTTT
>TRBJ2-6|.|.|TRBV6-6
CASSQGSGANVLTF
TGTGCCAGCAGCCAGGGGTCCGGGGCCAACGTCCTGACTTTC
>TRBJ1-1|few|.|TRBV4-2
CASSQDRDTEAFF
TGTGCCAGCAGCCAAGACAGGGACACTGAAGCTTTCTTT
>TRBJ2-1|.|.|TRBV4-1
CASSFYSFPYNEQFF
TGCGCCAGCAGCTTTTACAGCTTCCCTTACAATGAGCAGTTCTTC
>TRBJ2-1|.|.|TRBV19
CASSTTATYNEQFF
TGTGCCAGTAGTACGACAGCAACCTACAATGAGCAGTTCTTC
>TRBJ1-1|.|TRBD1|TRBV5-5
CASSLQGTNTEAFF
TGTGCCAGCAGCTTACAGGGGACGAACACTGAAGCTTTCTTT
>TRBJ1-2|.|.|TRBV4-3
CASSQTGGSDYGYTF
TGCGCCAGCAGCCAAACCGGGGGTTCCGACTATGGCTACACCTTC
>TRBJ2-7|.|TRBD2|TRBV9
CASSPGGSGLFEQYF
TGTGCCAGCAGCCCCGGGGGGTCCGGGCTTTTTGAGCAGTACTTC
>TRBJ2-7|.|TRBD1|TRBV11-2
CASSVDRELRLYEQYF
TGTGCCAGCAGCGTGGACAGGGAGCTAAGACTCTACGAGCAGTACTTC
>TRBJ1-2|.|TRBD1|TRBV7-9
CASSSTGTGPGYTF
TGTGCCAGCAGCTCGACCGGGACAGGGCCTGGCTACACCTTC
>TRBJ2-3|.|TRBD1|TRBV4-3
CASSQLVGQGQADTQYF
TGCGCCAGCAGCCAACTGGTCGGACAGGGACAGGCAGATACGCAGTATTTT
>TRBJ2-3|.|.|TRBV4-3
CASSQDPGPSTDTQYF
TGCGCCAGCAGCCAAGATCCAGGGCCTTCCACAGATACGCAGTATTTT
>TRBJ2-2|once|.|TRBV5-6
CASSSFRTAPSTGELFF
TGTGCCAGCAGCTCCTTTAGGACGGCCCCGTCCACCGGGGAGCTGTTTTTT
>TRBJ2-3|.|.|TRBV7-8
CASSSNTDTQYF
TGTGCCAGCAGCTCGAACACAGATACGCAGTATTTT
>TRBJ2-5|.|.|TRBV5-4
CASSSAVAGGLTQYF
TGTGCCAGCAGCTCTGCGGTAGCCGGCGGGTTGACCCAGTACTTC
>TRBJ2-1|.|TRBD2|TRBV15
CATSRGGSGAPFYNEQFF
TGTGCCACCTCCCGGGGGGGTAGCGGGGCTCCTTTCTACAATGAGCAGTTCTTC
>TRBJ2-7|.|.|TRBV7-2
CASSLEPRYEQYF
TGTGCCAGCAGCTTAGAACCCCGCTACGAGCAGTACTTC
>TRBJ1-1|few|.|TRBV7-6
CASSPLGMNTEAFF
TGTGCCAGCAGCCCCCTAGGAATGAACACTGAAGCTTTCTTT
>TRBJ2-7|.|.|TRBV6-4
CASSPCRIGGRGSSTYEQYF
TGTGCCAGCAGCCCCTGTCGGATCGGGGGCCGCGGGAGTTCAACCTACGAGCAGTACTTC
>TRBJ2-4|.|.|TRBV7-9
CASTDQGPGGIQYF
TGTGCCAGCACCGACCAGGGGCCAGGAGGCATTCAGTACTTC